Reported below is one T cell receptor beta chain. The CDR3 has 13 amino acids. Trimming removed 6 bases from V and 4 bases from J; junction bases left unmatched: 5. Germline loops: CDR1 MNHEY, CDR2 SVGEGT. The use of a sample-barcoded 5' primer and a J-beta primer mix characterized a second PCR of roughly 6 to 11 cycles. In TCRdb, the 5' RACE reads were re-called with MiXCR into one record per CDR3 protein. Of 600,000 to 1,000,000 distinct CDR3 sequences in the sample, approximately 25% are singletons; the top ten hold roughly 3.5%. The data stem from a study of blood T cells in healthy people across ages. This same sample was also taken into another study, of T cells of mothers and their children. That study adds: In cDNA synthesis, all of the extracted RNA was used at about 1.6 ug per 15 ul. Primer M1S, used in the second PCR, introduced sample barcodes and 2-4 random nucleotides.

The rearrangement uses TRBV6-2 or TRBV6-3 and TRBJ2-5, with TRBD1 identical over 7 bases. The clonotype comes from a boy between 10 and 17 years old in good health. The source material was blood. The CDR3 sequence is CASSPRGIETQYF. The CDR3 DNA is TGTGCCAGCAGCCCCAGGGGGATAGAGACCCAGTACTTC.